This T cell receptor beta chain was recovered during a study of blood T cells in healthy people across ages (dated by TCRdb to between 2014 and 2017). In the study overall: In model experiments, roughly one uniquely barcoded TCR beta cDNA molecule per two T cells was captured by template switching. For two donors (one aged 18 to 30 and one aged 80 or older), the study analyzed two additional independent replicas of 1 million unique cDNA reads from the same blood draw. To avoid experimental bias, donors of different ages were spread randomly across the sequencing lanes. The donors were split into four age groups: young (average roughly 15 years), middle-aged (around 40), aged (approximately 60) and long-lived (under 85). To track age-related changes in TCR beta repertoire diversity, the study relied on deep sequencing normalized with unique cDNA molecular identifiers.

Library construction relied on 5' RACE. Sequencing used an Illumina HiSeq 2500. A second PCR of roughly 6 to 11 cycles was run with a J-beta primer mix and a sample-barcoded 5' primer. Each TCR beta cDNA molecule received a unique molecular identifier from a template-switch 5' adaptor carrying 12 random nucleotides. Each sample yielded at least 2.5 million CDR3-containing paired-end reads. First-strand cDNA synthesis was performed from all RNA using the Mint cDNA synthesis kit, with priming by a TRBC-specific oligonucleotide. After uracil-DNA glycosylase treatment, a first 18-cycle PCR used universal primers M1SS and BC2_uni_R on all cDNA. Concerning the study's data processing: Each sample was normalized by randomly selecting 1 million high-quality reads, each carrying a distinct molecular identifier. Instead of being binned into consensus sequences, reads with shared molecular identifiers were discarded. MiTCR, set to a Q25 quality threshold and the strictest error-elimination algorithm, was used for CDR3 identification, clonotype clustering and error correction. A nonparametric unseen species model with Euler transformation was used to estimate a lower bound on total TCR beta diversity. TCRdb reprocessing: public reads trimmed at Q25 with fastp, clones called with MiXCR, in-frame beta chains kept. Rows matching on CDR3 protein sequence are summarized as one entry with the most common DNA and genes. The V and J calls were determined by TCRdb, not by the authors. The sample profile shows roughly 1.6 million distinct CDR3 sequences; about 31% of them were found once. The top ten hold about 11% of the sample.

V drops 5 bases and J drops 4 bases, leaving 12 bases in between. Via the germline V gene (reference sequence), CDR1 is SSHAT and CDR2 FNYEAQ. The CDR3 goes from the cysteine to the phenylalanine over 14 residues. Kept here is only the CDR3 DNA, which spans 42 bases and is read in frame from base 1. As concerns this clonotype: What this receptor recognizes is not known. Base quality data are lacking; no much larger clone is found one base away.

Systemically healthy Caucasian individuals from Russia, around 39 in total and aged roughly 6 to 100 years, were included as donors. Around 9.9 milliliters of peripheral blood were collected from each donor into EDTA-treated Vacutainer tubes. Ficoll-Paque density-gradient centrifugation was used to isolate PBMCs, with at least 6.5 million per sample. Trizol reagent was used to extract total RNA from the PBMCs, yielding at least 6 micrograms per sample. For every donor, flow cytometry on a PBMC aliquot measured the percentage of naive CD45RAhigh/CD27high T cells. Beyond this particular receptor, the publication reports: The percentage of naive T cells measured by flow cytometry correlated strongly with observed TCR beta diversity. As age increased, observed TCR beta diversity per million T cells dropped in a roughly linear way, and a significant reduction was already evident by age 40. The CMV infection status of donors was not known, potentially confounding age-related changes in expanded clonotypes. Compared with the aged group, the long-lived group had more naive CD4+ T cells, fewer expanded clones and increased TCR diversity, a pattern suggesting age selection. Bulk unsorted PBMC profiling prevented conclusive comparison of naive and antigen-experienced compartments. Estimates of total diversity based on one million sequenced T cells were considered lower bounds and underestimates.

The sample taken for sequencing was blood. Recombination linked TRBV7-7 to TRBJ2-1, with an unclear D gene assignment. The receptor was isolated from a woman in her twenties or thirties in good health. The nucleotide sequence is TGTGCCAGCAGCCCCGTGTCCGGTTACAATGAGCAGTTCTTC. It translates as CASSPVSGYNEQFF.